The T cell receptor (beta chain) described here comes from a study of blood T cell repertoires in COVID-19. In the study overall: Sites in the United States, Italy and Spain provided acute and convalescent COVID-19 samples. T cells, B-cell-depleted T cells, or PBMCs provided the cDNA or gDNA that served as material.

This clone appeared a single time. The CDR3 consists of 14 residues. Authors' methods: Reference gene primer amplification in the assay estimated nucleated cell counts. TCRdb's copy holds only in-frame clones and misses some; the assay was immunoSEQ multiplex PCR. For V, J and clone size, that table is used; D and trimming come from the DNA. The table has approximately 320,000 clones, roughly nine tenths seen once. This chain joins TRBV7-5 and TRBJ2-3; TRBD2, the D gene given by the table, was not confirmed from the DNA. TRBV7-5 is a documented pseudogene. The sequenced sample consisted of peripheral blood. This sequence was found in a woman in her thirties with COVID-19, enrolled during active disease. The DNA for the CDR3 is TGTGTCAGAAGCTTAAATCCTTGTACAGATACGCAGTATTTT. Translating it yields CVRSLNPCTDTQYF.